Sequencing of this TCR beta chain was carried out in a study of cytomegalovirus exposure and HLA in healthy donors. Broader study findings: The study flagged around 150 TCR beta chains as cytomegalovirus-associated. Reports indicated that the classifier achieved high specificity and sensitivity in diagnosing cytomegalovirus status. CMV antigen specificity of a few CMV-associated chains was confirmed in vitro.

As for this clone: Its cognate antigen is unknown.

Method: immunoSEQ multiplex PCR; TCRdb's copy keeps in-frame clones and lacks some. The sample yields around 100,000 clones, approximately 81% seen once. Trimming pared 1 base from V and 6 bases from J, leaving 14 bases between. CDR1 and CDR2 (germline): SEHNR, FQNEAQ (reference sequence). The CDR3 is 15 amino acids. This chain links TRBV7-9 with TRBJ2-3, with a weak D call TRBD2 (5 bases). The specimen sequenced was PBMCs. This sequence was found in a man aged 18 to 35 in good health and CMV-seropositive. CDR3 coding DNA: TGTGCCAGCAGCTTAGTGACCAGCGGCGAGGATACGCAGTATTTT. Protein: CASSLVTSGEDTQYF.